This record concerns one T cell receptor (beta chain) sequence. Its specificity is unknown. This specimen belongs to a study of T cells in localized non-small cell lung cancer. Findings and caveats of the study: In uninvolved adjacent lung, T cell clonality reached its highest value, exceeding tumor. The study detected a median approximately 54 of the top 100 tumor clones in adjacent lung. Patients showing higher blood T cell density tended to see longer overall survival. Tumor samples were not multi-region, leaving intratumor heterogeneity unexcluded.

Germline assignment: CDR1 SGHNT and CDR2 YYREEE (reference sequence). V was cut by 2 bases and J by 5 bases, with 10 bases left in between. The CDR3 loop spans 13 amino acids. Profiled with immunoSEQ multiplex PCR; TCRdb holds only in-frame clones, not every one. Here the sample spans approximately 70,000 clones, roughly 80% being singletons. Sequenced here: PBMCs, sampled before any cancer treatment. V is TRBV5-4 and J is TRBJ2-5; D is perhaps TRBD1 or TRBD2 (5 bases each). The sequence came from a man between 35 and 75 years old with stage II lung adenocarcinoma. CDR3 DNA sequence: TGTGCCAGCAGCTTAGACGGGGACGAGACCCAGTACTTC. It specifies CASSLDGDETQYF.